The 8 T cell receptor beta chains presented below share a single source sample, sequenced in a study of beta chain features in type 1 diabetes. Study results and caveats: Across all four CD4+ subsets, people with type 1 diabetes showed modestly shorter TCRB CDR3s.

These receptors have no known antigen. The investigators reverse transcribed all of the isolated RNA, so they sequenced expressed TCRB transcripts. Method: immunoSEQ multiplex PCR; TCRdb's copy keeps in-frame clones and lacks some. The table lists around 710,000 clones, 12% of them singletons, with more than 0.1% in the top ten. Sequencing was carried out using naive CD4+ T cells from blood. All receptors come from a man aged 30-40 years with type 1 diabetes.

This clone was found a few times. This chain joins TRBV7-3 and TRBJ2-5; D is tentatively TRBD1 or TRBD2 (5 bases each). The V gene lost 2 bases and the J gene lost 10 bases, with 20 bases spanning the gap. The CDR3 is made up of 15 amino acids. Germline loops: CDR1 SGHTA, CDR2 FQGTGA. The CDR3 coding sequence is TGTGCCAGCAGCTTACTGCCGAACCGGGACCGGGACCAGTACTTC. Translated: CASSLLPNRDRDQYF.

V gene TRBV29-1 combines with J gene TRBJ1-2; 7 bases align to TRBD1. The CDR3 covers 15 residues. CDR1 and CDR2 from the germline V gene are SQVTM and ANQGSEA. The J segment lost 6 bases and the V segment lost 4 bases, leaving 14 bases of the junction unmatched. DNA for the CDR3: TGCAGCGTTGGGCGAAACAGGGGATCGTGGCATGGCTACACCTTC. Translated, it gives CSVGRNRGSWHGYTF.

This rearrangement joins TRBV19 to TRBJ2-7, with D possibly matching TRBD1 (5 bases). V lost 5 bases, J lost 6 bases, and 17 bases lay in between. The germline CDR1 and CDR2 sequences are LNHDA and SQIVND (reference sequence). The CDR3 consists of 14 residues. The chain's CDR3 is CASSQQGRVAEQYF. The CDR3 bases are TGTGCCAGTAGTCAGCAGGGAAGGGTTGCCGAGCAGTACTTC.

This clone was seen a handful of times. The chain carries TRBV7-9 and TRBJ1-5; the D gene is possibly TRBD1 (5 bases). Per germline, CDR1 SEHNR and CDR2 FQNEAQ (reference sequence). Trimming left V 6 bases short and J 2 bases short, with 17 bases between. The CDR3 has 16 amino acids. The CDR3 nucleotides read TGTGCCAGCAGTCGAGGGGACTTAGGGGGCAATCAGCCCCAGCATTTT. It translates to CASSRGDLGGNQPQHF.

This clone has more than one count but fewer than ten. This chain joins TRBV4-1 and TRBJ2-4, with TRBD2 as a possible D gene (6 bases). The CDR3 totals 16 residues. Germline assignment: CDR1 MGHRA and CDR2 YSYEKL. V was pared by 0 bases and J by 7 bases, with 16 bases between. The CDR3 protein is CASSQEGLPGENIQYF. The CDR3 nucleotides are TGCGCCAGCAGCCAAGAGGGACTCCCCGGTGAGAACATTCAGTACTTC.

This clone came up a few times. V gene TRBV7-2 combines with J gene TRBJ2-3, with D perhaps matching TRBD1 (6 bases). Germline values: CDR1 SGHTA, CDR2 FQGNSA. V lost 6 bases to trimming and J lost 0 bases, with 10 bases between them. This CDR3 comprises 14 residues. The CDR3 region is CASRYRVSTDTQYF. The CDR3 region has the DNA TGTGCCAGCAGATACAGGGTTAGCACAGATACGCAGTATTTT. Variable domain in full (rest from reference TRBV7-2 and TRBJ2-3): GAGVSQSPSNKVTEKGKDVELRCDPISGHTALYWYRQSLGQGLEFLIYFQGNSAPDKSGLPSDRFSAERTGGSVSTLTIQRTQQEDSAVYLCASRYRVSTDTQYFGPGTRLTVL.

The rearrangement uses TRBV7-9 and TRBJ2-3; 9 nucleotides agree with TRBD1. The CDR3 has 16 amino acids. V was clipped by 2 bases and J by 3 bases; unmatched bases: 6. Looked up from germline, CDR1 is SEHNR and CDR2 is FQNEAQ (reference sequence). The CDR3 protein is CASSLPATGGTDTQYF. For the CDR3, the DNA is TGTGCCAGCAGCTTACCTGCGACAGGGGGAACAGATACGCAGTATTTT.

This clone was counted only a few times. The chain uses TRBV7-2 and TRBJ1-1; perhaps TRBD1 as D (5 bases). The CDR3 extends over 13 amino acids. CDR1 is SGHTA, CDR2 FQGNSA, per germline. The V and J ends lost 5 bases and 8 bases respectively, with 15 bases between them. The CDR3 sequence is CASSPWVGPEAFF. For the CDR3, the DNA is TGTGCCAGCAGCCCCTGGGTGGGGCCGGAAGCTTTCTTT.